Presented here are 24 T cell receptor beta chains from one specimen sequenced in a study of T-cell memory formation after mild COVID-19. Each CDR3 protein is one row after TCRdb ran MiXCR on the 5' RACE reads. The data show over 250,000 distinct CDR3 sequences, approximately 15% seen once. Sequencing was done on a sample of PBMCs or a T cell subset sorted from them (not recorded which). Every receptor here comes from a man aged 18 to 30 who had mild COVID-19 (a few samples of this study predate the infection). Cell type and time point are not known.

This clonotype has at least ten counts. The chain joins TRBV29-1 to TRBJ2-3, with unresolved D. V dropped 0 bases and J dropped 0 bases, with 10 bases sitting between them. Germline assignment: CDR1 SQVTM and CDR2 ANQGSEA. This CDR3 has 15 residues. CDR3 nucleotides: TGCAGCGTTGAAGATCGTGGCAGGAGCACAGATACGCAGTATTTT. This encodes CSVEDRGRSTDTQYF.

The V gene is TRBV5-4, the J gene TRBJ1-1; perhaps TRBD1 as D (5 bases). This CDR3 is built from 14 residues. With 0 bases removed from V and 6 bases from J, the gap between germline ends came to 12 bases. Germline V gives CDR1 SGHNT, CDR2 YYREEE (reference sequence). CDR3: CASSLGVGVPEAFF. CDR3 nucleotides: TGTGCCAGCAGCTTGGGAGTGGGGGTGCCTGAAGCTTTCTTT.

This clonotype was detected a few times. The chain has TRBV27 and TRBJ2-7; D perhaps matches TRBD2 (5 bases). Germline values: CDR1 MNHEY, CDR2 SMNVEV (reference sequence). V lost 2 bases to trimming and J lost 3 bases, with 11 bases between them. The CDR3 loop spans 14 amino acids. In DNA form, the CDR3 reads TGTGCCAGCAGTTTACGCGCAGAGGGCTACGAGCAGTACTTC. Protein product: CASSLRAEGYEQYF.

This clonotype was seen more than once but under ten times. The CDR3 loop is CASSLRTDSYQETQYF. Here the CDR3 DNA reads TGTGCCAGCAGCCTGAGGACGGACTCGTACCAAGAGACCCAGTACTTC. J is TRBJ2-5 and V is TRBV3-1; possible D gene TRBD2, 5 bases. The germline gives CDR1 LGHDT, CDR2 YNNKEL (reference sequence). V was pared by 4 bases and J by 0 bases, with 15 bases between. The CDR3 has 16 residues.

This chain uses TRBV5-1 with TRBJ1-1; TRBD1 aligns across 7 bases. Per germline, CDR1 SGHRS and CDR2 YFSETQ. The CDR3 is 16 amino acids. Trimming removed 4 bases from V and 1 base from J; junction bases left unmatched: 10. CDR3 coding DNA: TGCGCCAGCAGCCGGGGCCCCGGGACAGAGAACACTGAAGCTTTCTTT. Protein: CASSRGPGTENTEAFF.

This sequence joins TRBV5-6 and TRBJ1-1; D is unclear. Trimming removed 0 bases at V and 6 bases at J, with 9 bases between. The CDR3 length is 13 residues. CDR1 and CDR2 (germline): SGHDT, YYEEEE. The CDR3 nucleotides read TGTGCCAGCAGCTTGGTACCCGGATCTGAAGCTTTCTTT. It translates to CASSLVPGSEAFF.

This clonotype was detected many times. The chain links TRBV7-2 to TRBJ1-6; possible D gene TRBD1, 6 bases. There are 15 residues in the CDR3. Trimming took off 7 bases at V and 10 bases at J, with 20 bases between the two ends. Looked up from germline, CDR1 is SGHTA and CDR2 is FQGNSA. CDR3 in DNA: TGTGCCAGCACGACGGACAGACGGGGCCTCTCACCCCTCCACTTT. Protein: CASTTDRRGLSPLHF.

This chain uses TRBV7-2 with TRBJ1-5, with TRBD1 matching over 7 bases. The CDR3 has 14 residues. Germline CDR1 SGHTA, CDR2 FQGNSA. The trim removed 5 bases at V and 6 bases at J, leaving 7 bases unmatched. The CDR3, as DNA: TGTGCCAGCAGCAACAGGGGAGGGGGTCAGCCCCAGCATTTT. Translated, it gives CASSNRGGGQPQHF.

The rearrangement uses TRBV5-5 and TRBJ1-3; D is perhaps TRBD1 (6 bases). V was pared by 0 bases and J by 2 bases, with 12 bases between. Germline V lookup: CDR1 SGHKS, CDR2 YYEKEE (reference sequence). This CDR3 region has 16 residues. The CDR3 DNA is TGTGCCAGCAGCTTGGAGGGGGTATTGGCTGGAAACACCATATATTTT. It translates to CASSLEGVLAGNTIYF.

CDR3: CASSSGQSFRALHF. The DNA for the CDR3 is TGTGCCAGCAGCAGCGGACAGTCCTTTCGGGCCCTCCACTTT. The chain joins TRBV6-5 to TRBJ1-6, with D perhaps TRBD1 (6 bases). The CDR3 is made up of 14 amino acids. Germline V gene lookup returns CDR1 MNHEY and CDR2 SVGAGI. V was pared by 6 bases and J by 14 bases, with 20 bases between.

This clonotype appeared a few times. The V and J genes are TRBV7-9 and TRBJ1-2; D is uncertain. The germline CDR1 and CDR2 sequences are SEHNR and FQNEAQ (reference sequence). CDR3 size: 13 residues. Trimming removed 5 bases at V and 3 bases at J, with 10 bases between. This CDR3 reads CASSPREYYGYTF. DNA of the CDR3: TGTGCCAGCAGCCCGAGGGAGTACTATGGCTACACCTTC.

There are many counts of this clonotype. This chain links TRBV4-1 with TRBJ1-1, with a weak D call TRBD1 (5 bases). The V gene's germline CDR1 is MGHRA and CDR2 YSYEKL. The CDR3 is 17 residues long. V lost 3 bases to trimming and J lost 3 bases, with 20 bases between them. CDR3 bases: TGCGCCAGCAGCCACCGGGGGAAGACGGCAGAGGACACTGAAGCTTTCTTT. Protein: CASSHRGKTAEDTEAFF.

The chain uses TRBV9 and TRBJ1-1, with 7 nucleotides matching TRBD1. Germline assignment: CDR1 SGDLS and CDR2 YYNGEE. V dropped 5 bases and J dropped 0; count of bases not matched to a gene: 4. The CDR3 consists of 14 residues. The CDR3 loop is CASSAQGMNTEAFF. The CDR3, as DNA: TGTGCCAGCAGTGCACAGGGGATGAACACTGAAGCTTTCTTT. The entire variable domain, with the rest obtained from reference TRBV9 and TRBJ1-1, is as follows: DSGVTQTPKHLITATGQRVTLRCSPRSGDLSVYWYQQSLDQGLQFLIQYYNGEERAKGNILERFSAQQFPDLHSELNLSSLELGDSALYFCASSAQGMNTEAFFGQGTRLTVV.

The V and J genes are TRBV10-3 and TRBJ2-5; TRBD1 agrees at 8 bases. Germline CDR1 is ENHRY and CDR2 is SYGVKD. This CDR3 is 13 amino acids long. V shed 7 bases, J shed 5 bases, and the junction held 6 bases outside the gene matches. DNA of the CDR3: TGTGCCATCACCCAGGGGGCATGGGAGACCCAGTACTTC. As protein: CAITQGAWETQYF.

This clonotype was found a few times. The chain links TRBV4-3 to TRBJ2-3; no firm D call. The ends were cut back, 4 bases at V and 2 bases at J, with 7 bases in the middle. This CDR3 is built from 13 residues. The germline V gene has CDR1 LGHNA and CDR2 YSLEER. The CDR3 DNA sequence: TGCGCCAGCAGCCGGGCGGACACAGATACGCAGTATTTT. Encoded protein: CASSRADTDTQYF.

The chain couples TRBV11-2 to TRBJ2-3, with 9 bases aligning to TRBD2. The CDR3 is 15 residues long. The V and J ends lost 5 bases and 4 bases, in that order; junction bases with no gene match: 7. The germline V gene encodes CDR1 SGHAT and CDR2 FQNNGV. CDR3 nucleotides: TGTGCCAGCAGCGCCTTAGCGGGGGACCCAGATACGCAGTATTTT. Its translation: CASSALAGDPDTQYF.

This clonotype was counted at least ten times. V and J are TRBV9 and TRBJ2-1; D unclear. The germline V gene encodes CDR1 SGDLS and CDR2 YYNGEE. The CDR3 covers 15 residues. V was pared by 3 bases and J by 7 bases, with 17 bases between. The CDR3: CASSAPTISGNEQFF. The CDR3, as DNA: TGTGCCAGCAGCGCCCCTACCATCTCCGGGAATGAGCAGTTCTTC.

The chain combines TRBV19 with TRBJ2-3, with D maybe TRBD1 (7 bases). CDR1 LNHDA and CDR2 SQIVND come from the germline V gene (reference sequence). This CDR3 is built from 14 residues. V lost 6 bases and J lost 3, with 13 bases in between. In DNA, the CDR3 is TGTGCCAGTAGGAACAGGGGAGGAACAGATACGCAGTATTTT. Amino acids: CASRNRGGTDTQYF.

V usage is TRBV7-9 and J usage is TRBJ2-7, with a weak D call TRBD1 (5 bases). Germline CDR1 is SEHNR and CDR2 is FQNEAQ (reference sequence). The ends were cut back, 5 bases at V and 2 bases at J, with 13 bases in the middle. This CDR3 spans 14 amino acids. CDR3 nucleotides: TGTGCCAGCAGCCTCATCCAGGGTCCCTACGAGCAGTACTTC. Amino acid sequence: CASSLIQGPYEQYF. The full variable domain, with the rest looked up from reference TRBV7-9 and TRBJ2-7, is DTGVSQNPRHKITKRGQNVTFRCDPISEHNRLYWYRQTLGQGPEFLTYFQNEAQLEKSRLLSDRFSAERPKGSFSTLEIQRTEQGDSAMYLCASSLIQGPYEQYFGPGTRLTVT.

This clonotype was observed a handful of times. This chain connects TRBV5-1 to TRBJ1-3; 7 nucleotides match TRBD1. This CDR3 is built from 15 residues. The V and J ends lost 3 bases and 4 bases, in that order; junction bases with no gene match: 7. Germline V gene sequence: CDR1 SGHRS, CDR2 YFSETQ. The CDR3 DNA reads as TGCGCCAGCAGCTCACAGGGGCCCCCAGGAAACACCATATATTTT. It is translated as CASSSQGPPGNTIYF.

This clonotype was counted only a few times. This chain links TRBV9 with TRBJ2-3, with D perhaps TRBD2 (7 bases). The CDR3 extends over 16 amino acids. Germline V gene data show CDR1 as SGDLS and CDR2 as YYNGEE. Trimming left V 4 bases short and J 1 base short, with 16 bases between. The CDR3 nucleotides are TGTGCCAGCAGCCCAAGGGCGGGGGCCCGCACAGATACGCAGTATTTT. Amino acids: CASSPRAGARTDTQYF.

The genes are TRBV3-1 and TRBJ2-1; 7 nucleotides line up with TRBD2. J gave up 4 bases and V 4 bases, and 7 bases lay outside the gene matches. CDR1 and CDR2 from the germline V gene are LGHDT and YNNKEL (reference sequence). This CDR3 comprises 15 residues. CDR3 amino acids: CASSRGGRGYNEQFF. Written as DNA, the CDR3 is TGTGCCAGCAGCCGGGGGGGTAGAGGGTACAATGAGCAGTTCTTC.

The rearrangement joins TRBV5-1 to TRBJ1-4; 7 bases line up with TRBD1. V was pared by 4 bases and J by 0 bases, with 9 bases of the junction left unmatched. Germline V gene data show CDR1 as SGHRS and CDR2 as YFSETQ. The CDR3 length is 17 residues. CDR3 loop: CASSLQPTGATNEKLFF. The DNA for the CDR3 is TGCGCCAGCAGCCTTCAGCCAACAGGGGCAACTAATGAAAAACTGTTTTTT.

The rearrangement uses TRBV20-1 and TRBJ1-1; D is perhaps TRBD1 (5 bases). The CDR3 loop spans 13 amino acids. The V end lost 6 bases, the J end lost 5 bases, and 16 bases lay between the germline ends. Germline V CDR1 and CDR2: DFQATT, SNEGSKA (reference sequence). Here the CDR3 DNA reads TGCAGTGCGCCGACAGAGCCGGAAACTGAAGCTTTCTTT. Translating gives CSAPTEPETEAFF.